The following is a T cell receptor (beta chain) sequence with its context. What it binds is unknown. The data were obtained in a study of OX40 agonist ivuxolimab in advanced cancers. Study in general: Participants averaged approximately 65 years of age (range about 23 to 80) and were roughly 80% male. Study outcomes and limitations: Doses of 0.1 to 3.0 mg/kg were accompanied by clonal expansion of CD4+ and CD8+ blood T cells by week 6.

This table comes from immunoSEQ multiplex PCR, and its TCRdb copy is limited to in-frame clones, with some not included. The table records 35,000 to 45,000 clones, roughly nine tenths of them present only once. The material was CD4+ or CD8+ T cells sorted from blood, obtained in a trial of the OX40 agonist ivuxolimab. The TCR originated in an adult with an advanced solid tumor such as melanoma, head and neck, liver or kidney cancer.

CDR3 residues: CASSGTDRNIQYF. The CDR3 nucleotides are TGCGCCAGCAGCGGGACAGATCGAAACATTCAGTACTTC. The chain recombines TRBV10-1 with TRBJ2-4; 7 bases map to TRBD1. V shed 6 bases and J 6 bases; nucleotides not matched to a gene: 5. CDR1 WNHNN and CDR2 SYGVQD come from the germline V gene (reference sequence). There are 13 residues in the CDR3.